These 10 T cell receptor beta chains were all obtained from the same sample, sequenced in a study of early T cells in non-severe SARS-CoV-2 infection. TCRdb recomputed calls from the 5' RACE reads with MiXCR, one row per CDR3 protein. Of about 52,000 distinct CDR3 sequences in the sample, approximately 10% were seen once. Sequencing was carried out using whole blood. These receptors were taken from an adult who was a healthcare worker with PCR-confirmed SARS-CoV-2 infection or an uninfected control (not recorded which).

V gene TRBV20-1 combines with J gene TRBJ1-1, with D unclear. The germline V gene encodes CDR1 DFQATT and CDR2 SNEGSKA (reference sequence). The CDR3 length is 11 residues. V gave up 4 bases and J gave up 0 bases, with 3 bases separating them. In DNA form, the CDR3 reads TGCAGTGCTAACATGAACACTGAAGCTTTCTTT. It encodes CSANMNTEAFF.

The table lists this clonotype with a few counts. The chain couples TRBV18 to TRBJ1-1; 9 nucleotides line up with TRBD1. Trimming at V came to 3 bases and at J to 11 bases, leaving 7 bases not matched to a gene. Germline V gene sequence: CDR1 KGHSH, CDR2 LQKENI. The CDR3 loop spans 13 amino acids. The CDR3 DNA follows: TGTGCCAGCTCACCCCTGAGGACAGGGGAGGCTTTCTTT. Translating it yields CASSPLRTGEAFF. Full variable domain (missing parts from reference TRBV18 and TRBJ1-1): NAGVMQNPRHLVRRRGQEARLRCSPMKGHSHVYWYRQLPEEGLKFMVYLQKENIIDESGMPKERFSAEFPKEGPSILRIQQVVRGDSAAYFCASSPLRTGEAFFGQGTRLTVV.

This clonotype appeared a few times. This chain uses TRBV30 with TRBJ1-2; 7 bases agree with TRBD1. With V trimmed by 1 base and J by 7 bases, 3 bases remained unmatched. Germline V lookup: CDR1 GTSNPN, CDR2 SVGIG (reference sequence). This CDR3 has 12 amino acids. CDR3 sequence (DNA): TGTGCCTGGAGTGGACAGGGCGCTGGCTACACCTTC. This codes for CAWSGQGAGYTF.

V gene TRBV5-6 combines with J gene TRBJ2-1, with unresolved D. CDR1 and CDR2 from the germline V gene are SGHDT and YYEEEE. The CDR3 sequence is 11 residues long. V dropped 0 bases and J dropped 9 bases, with 4 bases sitting between them. CDR3 bases: TGTGCCAGCAGCTTGGCAATTGAGCAGTTCTTC. Translation: CASSLAIEQFF.

In this sample, this clonotype turned up many times. The chain joins TRBV5-5 to TRBJ2-1, with 12 nucleotides matching TRBD2. The length of the CDR3 is 15 residues. Trimming at V came to 3 bases and at J to 8 bases, leaving 6 bases not matched to a gene. From germline, CDR1 is SGHKS and CDR2 YYEKEE (reference sequence). The CDR3 here is CASSSSGTSGHEQFF. The CDR3 nucleotides read TGTGCCAGCAGCTCGTCCGGGACTAGCGGGCATGAGCAGTTCTTC.

This clonotype was seen a handful of times. This rearrangement joins TRBV13 to TRBJ2-7; 9 nucleotides align to TRBD1. This CDR3 has 14 residues. After removal of 2 bases from V and 3 bases from J, the junction contained 2 bases not matched to a gene. Germline CDR1 reads PRHDT; CDR2 reads FYEKMQ (reference sequence). CDR3 sequence reads: CASSLLDRGYEQYF. CDR3 DNA sequence: TGTGCCAGCAGCTTATTGGACAGGGGCTACGAGCAGTACTTC.

This rearrangement joins TRBV6-6 to TRBJ1-2; tentative D call: TRBD1 (5 bases). The CDR3 totals 11 residues. Germline assignment: CDR1 MNHNY and CDR2 SVGAGI (reference sequence). V lost 6 bases and J 8 bases, leaving 10 bases between the germline ends. The CDR3 DNA sequence: TGTGCCAGCAGGGGGGAGGTAGGCTACACCTTC. This sequence encodes CASRGEVGYTF.

This clonotype was counted a few times. V usage is TRBV25-1 and J usage is TRBJ1-1; 9 bases match TRBD1. This CDR3 is built from 14 residues. The germline V gene has CDR1 MGHDK and CDR2 SYGVNS. Trimming removed 5 bases from V and 5 bases from J; junction bases left unmatched: 6. CDR3 region: CASSQQGAFTEAFF. CDR3 in DNA: TGTGCCAGCAGTCAACAGGGGGCGTTTACTGAAGCTTTCTTT.

This chain joins TRBV6-1 and TRBJ2-1; TRBD1 is a possible D gene (6 bases). Germline V lookup: CDR1 MNHNS, CDR2 SASEGT. The CDR3 covers 15 residues. V lost 3 bases and J lost 6, with 15 bases in between. CDR3 DNA sequence: TGTGCCAGCAGTGACGTGGGCTCAGGGGTCAATGAGCAGTTCTTC. Protein: CASSDVGSGVNEQFF.

This clonotype has at least ten counts. This chain joins TRBV14 and TRBJ2-3; 7 positions agree with TRBD1. CDR1 SGHDN and CDR2 FVKESK come from the germline V gene. The CDR3 is 13 amino acids. The ends lost 6 bases at V and 4 bases at J; junction bases unmatched: 4. Here the CDR3 DNA reads TGTGCCAGCAGTGTCACAGGGGCAGATACGCAGTATTTT. Amino acid sequence: CASSVTGADTQYF.